This T cell receptor beta chain stems from a study of blood T cell repertoires in COVID-19. As for the study in general: Donors in the United States, Italy and Spain gave samples during acute or convalescent COVID-19. T cells, B-cell-depleted T cells, or PBMCs provided the cDNA or gDNA that served as material.

CDR1 is SEHNR and CDR2 is FQNEAQ in the germline V gene (reference sequence). The CDR3 spans 15 residues. V gave up 5 bases and J gave up 7 bases; unmatched junction bases: 14. Authors' data handling: Researchers report that nucleated cell counts were estimated from reference gene primer amplification. Only in-frame clones appear in the TCRdb table, and some are missing; sequencing was by immunoSEQ multiplex PCR. D and trimming were read from the DNA, whereas the V and J calls and clone size are those reported in that table. The sample contains 150,000 or so clones, roughly four fifths of which appear only once.

This chain joins TRBV7-9 and TRBJ2-7; 7 nucleotides line up with TRBD1. The specimen was peripheral blood. This receptor was identified in a man in his 70s who had recovered from COVID-19. The CDR3 spells CASSIRQGTRGEQYF. The CDR3 DNA follows: TGTGCCAGCAGCATACGACAGGGTACGAGGGGGGAGCAGTACTTC.